The clone carrying this T cell receptor beta chain was picked up a small number of times. What it recognizes is unknown. The data were taken from a study of T cells after yellow fever vaccination. Findings and limits, study-wide: Most clones from primary vaccination resurfaced after the booster (roughly 96% CD4, 75% to 90% CD8). FACS-sorted repertoires might harbor abundant contaminating clonotypes from the bulk population. Weaker in magnitude, the secondary response showed a faster peak on day 5 versus 15.

As TCR cDNA was made by 5'RACE template switching, a universal primer site and UMIs were added. TCRdb re-called the 5' RACE reads with MiXCR, one entry per CDR3 protein. The table has about 360,000 distinct CDR3 sequences, approximately 6% seen once. CDR1 and CDR2 from the germline V gene are MNHNS and SASEGT. V was pared by 7 bases and J by 5 bases, with 11 bases between. The length of the CDR3 is 12 residues. Sequencing was performed on PBMCs, taken 5 days after the yellow fever booster vaccination. This TCR was sampled from a man in his thirties or forties who received the YFV17D yellow fever vaccine. This rearrangement joins TRBV6-1 to TRBJ1-1, with unresolved D. As DNA, the CDR3 is TGTGCCAGCAACAACGGAATGACTGAAGCTTTCTTT. The encoded protein is CASNNGMTEAFF.